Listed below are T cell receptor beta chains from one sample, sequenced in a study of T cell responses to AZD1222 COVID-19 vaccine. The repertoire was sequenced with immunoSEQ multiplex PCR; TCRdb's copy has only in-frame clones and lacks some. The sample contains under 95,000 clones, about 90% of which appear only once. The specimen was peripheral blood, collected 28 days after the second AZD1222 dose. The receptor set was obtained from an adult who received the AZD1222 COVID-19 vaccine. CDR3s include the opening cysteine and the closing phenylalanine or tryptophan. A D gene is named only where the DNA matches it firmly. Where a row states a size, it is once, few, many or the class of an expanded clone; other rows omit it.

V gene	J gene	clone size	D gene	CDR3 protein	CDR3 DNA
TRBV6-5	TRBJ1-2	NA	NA	CASRFHRDVASGYTF	TGTGCCAGCAGGTTCCACAGGGACGTAGCATCTGGCTACACCTTC
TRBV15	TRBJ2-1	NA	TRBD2	CATSRPIAGGYNEQFF	TGTGCCACCAGCAGACCGATAGCGGGAGGGTACAATGAGCAGTTCTTC
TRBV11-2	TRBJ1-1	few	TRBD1	CASSQTGGTEAFF	TGTGCCAGCAGCCAGACAGGGGGCACTGAAGCTTTCTTT
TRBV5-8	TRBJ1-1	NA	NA	CASSSGQYRIEAFF	TGTGCCAGCAGCTCCGGACAGTATCGGATTGAAGCTTTCTTT
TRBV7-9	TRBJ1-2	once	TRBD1	CASSRQGVGYGYTF	TGTGCCAGCAGCCGACAGGGGGTGGGCTATGGCTACACCTTC
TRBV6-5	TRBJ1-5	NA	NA	CASRPGTYQPQHF	TGTGCCAGCAGGCCTGGAACCTATCAGCCCCAGCATTTT
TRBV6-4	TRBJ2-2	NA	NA	CASSDSTDTGELFF	TGTGCCAGCAGTGACTCGACAGACACCGGGGAGCTGTTTTTT
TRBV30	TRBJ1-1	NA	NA	CAWRGRGGGTEAFF	TGTGCCTGGAGGGGGAGAGGGGGGGGGACTGAAGCTTTCTTT
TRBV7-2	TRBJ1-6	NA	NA	CASSRNRESSYNSPLHF	TGTGCCAGCAGCCGTAACAGGGAAAGCTCCTATAATTCACCCCTCCACTTT
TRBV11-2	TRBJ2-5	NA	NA	CASSLVALSNIFQETQYF	TGTGCCAGCAGCTTAGTCGCTCTATCTAACATATTCCAAGAGACCCAGTACTTC
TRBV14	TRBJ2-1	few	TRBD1	CASSPRDRPYIEQFF	TGTGCCAGCAGCCCTCGGGACAGACCCTACATTGAGCAGTTCTTC
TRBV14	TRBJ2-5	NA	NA	CASRRRRGETQYF	TGTGCCAGCAGGCGACGGAGAGGAGAGACCCAGTACTTC
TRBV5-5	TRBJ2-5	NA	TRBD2	CASSLELAGGPETQYF	TGCGCCAGCAGCTTGGAACTAGCGGGAGGGCCGGAGACCCAGTACTTC
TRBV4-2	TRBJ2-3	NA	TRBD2	CASSLRGASTDTQYF	TGTGCCAGCAGCCTGCGGGGGGCTAGCACAGATACGCAGTATTTT
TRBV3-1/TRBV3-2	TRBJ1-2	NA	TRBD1	CASSQQQGGNYGYTF	TGTGCCAGCAGCCAACAACAGGGGGGGAACTATGGCTACACCTTC
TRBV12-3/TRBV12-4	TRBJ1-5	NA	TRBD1	CASSLGTAGPQHF	TGTGCCAGCAGTCTGGGGACAGCCGGGCCCCAGCATTTT
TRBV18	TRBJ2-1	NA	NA	CASSPGLPEMSEQFF	TGTGCCAGCTCACCGGGACTCCCTGAGATGTCTGAGCAGTTCTTC
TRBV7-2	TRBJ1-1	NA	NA	CASSSYRGEAFF	TGTGCCAGCAGCTCGTACCGGGGGGAAGCTTTCTTT
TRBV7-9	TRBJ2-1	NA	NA	CASSSVAGRSYNEQFF	TGTGCCAGCAGCTCGGTGGCGGGTCGCTCCTACAATGAGCAGTTCTTC
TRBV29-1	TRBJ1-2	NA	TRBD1	CSVLRDRAYYGYTF	TGCAGCGTACTCCGGGACAGGGCCTACTATGGCTACACCTTC
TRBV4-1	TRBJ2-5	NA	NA	CASSQDIGSTGETQYF	TGCGCCAGCAGCCAAGATATCGGGAGCACAGGGGAGACCCAGTACTTC
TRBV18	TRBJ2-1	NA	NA	CASSPQRSSYNEQFF	TGTGCCAGCTCACCCCAGAGGAGCTCCTACAATGAGCAGTTCTTC
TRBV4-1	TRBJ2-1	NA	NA	CASSQGAANYNEQFF	TGCGCCAGCAGCCAAGGTGCCGCTAACTACAATGAGCAGTTCTTC
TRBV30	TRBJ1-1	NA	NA	CAWRTRGAGTTEAFF	TGTGCCTGGAGAACCCGGGGGGCAGGAACCACTGAAGCTTTCTTT
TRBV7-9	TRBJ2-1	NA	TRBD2	CASSFDTRTSGGAQFF	TGTGCCAGCAGCTTCGATACCCGGACTAGCGGAGGGGCACAGTTCTTC
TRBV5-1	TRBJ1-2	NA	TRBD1	CASSWTTGGASGYTF	TGCGCCAGCAGCTGGACGACAGGGGGCGCGTCTGGCTACACCTTC
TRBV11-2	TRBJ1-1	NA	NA	CASSFGIGDLTEAFF	TGTGCCAGCAGCTTTGGGATCGGGGATCTCACTGAAGCTTTCTTT
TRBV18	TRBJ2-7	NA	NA	CASSPQSGPWNEQYF	TGTGCCAGCTCACCACAAAGCGGGCCGTGGAACGAGCAGTACTTC
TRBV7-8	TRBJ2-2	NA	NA	CASSLAGSTGELFF	TGTGCCAGCAGCTTAGCGGGATCGACCGGGGAGCTGTTTTTT
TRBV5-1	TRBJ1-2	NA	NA	CASSLDGDNYGYTF	TGCGCCAGCAGCTTGGACGGAGATAACTATGGCTACACCTTC
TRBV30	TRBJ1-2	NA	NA	CAWSVQGANYGYTF	TGTGCCTGGAGTGTACAGGGCGCCAACTATGGCTACACCTTC
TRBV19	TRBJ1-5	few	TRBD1	CATRQGAQPQHF	TGTGCCACCCGACAGGGGGCGCAGCCCCAGCATTTT
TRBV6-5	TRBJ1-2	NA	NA	CASSYSTDYGYTF	TGTGCCAGCAGTTACTCTACGGACTATGGCTACACCTTC
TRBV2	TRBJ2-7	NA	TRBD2	CASSGTSREQYF	TGTGCCAGCAGTGGGACTAGTCGAGAGCAGTACTTC
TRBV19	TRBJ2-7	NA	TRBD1	CASSGTDLSYEQYF	TGTGCCAGTTCCGGGACAGACCTCTCCTACGAGCAGTACTTC
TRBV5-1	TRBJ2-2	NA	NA	CASSPSDGELFF	TGCGCCAGCAGCCCTTCGGACGGGGAGCTGTTTTTT
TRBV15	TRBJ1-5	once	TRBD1	CATSTSGGIQPQHF	TGTGCCACCAGCACGTCAGGGGGCATTCAGCCCCAGCATTTT
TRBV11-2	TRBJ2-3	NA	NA	CASSLETDTQYF	TGTGCCAGCAGCTTAGAAACAGATACGCAGTATTTT
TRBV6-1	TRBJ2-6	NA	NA	CASSDVGSGANVLTF	TGTGCCAGCAGTGACGTAGGCTCTGGGGCCAACGTCCTGACTTTC
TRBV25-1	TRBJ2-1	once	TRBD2	CASSDGTSGRSYNEQFF	TGTGCCAGCAGTGATGGGACTAGCGGGAGGTCCTACAATGAGCAGTTCTTC
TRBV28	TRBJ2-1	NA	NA	CASSFKAPNEQFF	TGTGCCAGCAGTTTTAAAGCTCCCAATGAGCAGTTCTTC
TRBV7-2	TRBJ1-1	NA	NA	CASSRGQVVNTEAFF	TGTGCCAGCAGCCGGGGGCAGGTCGTGAACACTGAAGCTTTCTTT
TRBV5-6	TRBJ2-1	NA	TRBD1	CASRRAGGSYNEQFF	TGTGCCAGCAGGCGCGCAGGGGGCTCCTACAATGAGCAGTTCTTC
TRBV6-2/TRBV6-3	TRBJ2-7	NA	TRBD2	CASSASGSSYEQYF	TGTGCCAGCAGTGCTAGCGGGAGCTCCTACGAGCAGTACTTC